The 9 T cell receptor beta chains reported below all come from one sample, sequenced in a study of T cells in Graves' hyperthyroidism and ophthalmopathy (dated by TCRdb to the late 2010s). Library prep was done by multiplex PCR. The instrument was an Illumina HiSeq 2000. The TCR beta CDR3 regions were amplified from RNA transcripts. The TCR CDR3 was subjected to a first round of RT-PCR using the HTBI primer set and the Qiagen OneStep RT-PCR kit. The public reads were reanalyzed by TCRdb: fastp trimming at Q25, MiXCR alignment, in-frame beta chains only. Each CDR3 protein appears once, grouped with its most common genes and DNA. This sample is represented by about 550,000 distinct CDR3 sequences; under 25% of them were singletons. The top ten hold about 26% of the sample. Sequenced material: blood. These TCRs come from a man younger than 35 with Graves' hyperthyroidism.

This clonotype was recorded many times. One end of the junction fails to match germline, which may point to a read error. J is TRBJ1-2 and V is TRBV28, with TRBD1 matching over 7 bases. This CDR3 is 15 amino acids long. Germline V gene data show CDR1 as MDHEN and CDR2 as SYDVKM. The CDR3 sequence: CASTREQGGRYDYTF. The CDR3 DNA follows: TGTGCCAGCACCCGAGAGCAGGGGGGACGCTATGACTACACCTTC.

This clonotype was observed many times. V usage is TRBV28 and J usage is TRBJ1-1; D remains ambiguous. The V end was cut by 3 bases, the J end by 2 bases, with 10 bases between. The CDR3 extends over 14 amino acids. Germline V gene lookup returns CDR1 MDHEN and CDR2 SYDVKM. The CDR3 nucleotides read TGTGCCAGCAGTTTGCACGGCTCTAACACTGAAGCTTTCTTT. Protein: CASSLHGSNTEAFF.

This clonotype appeared many times. The chain employs TRBV12-3 or TRBV12-4 and TRBJ1-1; D is ambiguous. V was trimmed by 7 bases and J by 0 bases, leaving 9 bases between them. The CDR3 has 13 amino acids. CDR3 nucleotide sequence: TGTGCCAGCACCGGACTGCTGAACACTGAAGCTTTCTTT. Its protein product is CASTGLLNTEAFF.

The sample holds many counts of this clonotype. The rearrangement links TRBV6-5 to TRBJ1-2, with TRBD1 as a possible D gene (6 bases). V lost 4 bases and J 2 bases, leaving 11 bases between the germline ends. CDR3 size: 14 residues. Germline V gene lookup returns CDR1 MNHEY and CDR2 SVGAGI. This CDR3 is CASSFFGQNYGYTF. CDR3 coding DNA: TGTGCCAGCAGTTTTTTCGGACAGAACTATGGCTACACCTTC.

This clonotype was seen ten or more times. CDR3 sequence reads: CASSGPRFRAHEQYF. The CDR3 bases are TGTGCCAGCAGCGGACCCCGGTTCAGGGCTCACGAGCAGTACTTC. This chain uses TRBV11-2 with TRBJ2-7, with D tentatively TRBD1 (5 bases). This CDR3 is 15 amino acids long. V lost 5 bases and J 5 bases, leaving 19 bases between the germline ends. From germline, CDR1 is SGHAT and CDR2 FQNNGV.

The gene calls are TRBV28 and TRBJ1-2; D possibly corresponds to TRBD1 (5 bases). Germline V gene data show CDR1 as MDHEN and CDR2 as SYDVKM. The V end lost 2 bases, the J end lost 8 bases, and 18 bases lay between the germline ends. This CDR3 contains 15 residues. The DNA of the CDR3 is TGTGCCAGCAGTTTACCGGGACCCACGGATACGGGCTACACCTTC. It translates to CASSLPGPTDTGYTF.

This clonotype was seen ten or more times. The rearrangement links TRBV6-1 to TRBJ1-5; TRBD1 is a possible D gene (6 bases). V shed 6 bases and J shed 4 bases, with 19 bases lying between them. This CDR3 has 16 amino acids. Per germline, CDR1 MNHNS and CDR2 SASEGT. CDR3 residues: CASRQGWETGNQPQHF. The CDR3 DNA sequence: TGTGCCAGCAGACAAGGTTGGGAAACAGGGAATCAGCCCCAGCATTTT.

This clonotype occurred many times. This chain connects TRBV6-1 to TRBJ2-2, with D hard to call. Germline values: CDR1 MNHNS, CDR2 SASEGT. Trimming stripped 4 bases from V and 5 bases from J, with 14 bases between. CDR3 length equals 15 residues. The CDR3 here is CASSVPVGYTGELFF. The CDR3 coding sequence is TGTGCCAGCAGTGTGCCGGTGGGATATACCGGGGAGCTGTTTTTT.

This clonotype was seen ten or more times. V and J are TRBV7-9 and TRBJ1-1; D remains unclear. CDR1 is SEHNR and CDR2 is FQNEAQ in the germline V gene (reference sequence). Between the trimmed V and J ends, which lost 5 bases and 1 base, there was a span of 14 bases. The CDR3 is 15 residues long. CDR3: CASSQPGLENTEAFF. For the CDR3, the DNA is TGTGCCAGCAGCCAGCCCGGGTTGGAGAACACTGAAGCTTTCTTT.